Each of the 20 T cell receptor beta chains below was sequenced from the same sample in a study of blood T cell repertoires in COVID-19. The data were produced by immunoSEQ multiplex PCR, yet TCRdb's version contains in-frame clones alone and is incomplete. The sample contains a few hundred thousand clones, 88% of which appear only once. Sequencing was done on a sample of peripheral blood. The receptors come from a man in his late teens or twenties with active or convalescent COVID-19.

Here the CDR3 reads CASSSGSVHPYEQYF. The DNA for the CDR3 is TGTGCCAGCAGTTCAGGGTCTGTCCACCCCTACGAGCAGTACTTC. The chain recombines TRBV6-6 with TRBJ2-7; perhaps TRBD1 as D (5 bases). The V end was cut by 4 bases, the J end by 2 bases, with 15 bases between. CDR3 length equals 15 residues. From germline, CDR1 is MNHNY and CDR2 SVGAGI (reference sequence).

This clone was picked up one time. The chain uses TRBV14 and TRBJ2-7; a weak D match, TRBD2 (5 bases). Deletions cut 3 bases from V and 2 bases from J, with 14 bases between. The CDR3 has 15 residues. Germline V gene data show CDR1 as SGHDN and CDR2 as FVKESK. The CDR3 nucleotides read TGTGCCAGCAGCCAGGTCGGGAACGGACCCTACGAGCAGTACTTC. Translated: CASSQVGNGPYEQYF.

The rearrangement uses TRBV7-2 and TRBJ2-7; 9 nucleotides match TRBD2. V shed 4 bases and J 0 bases; nucleotides not matched to a gene: 1. The CDR3 length is 14 residues. Per germline, CDR1 SGHTA and CDR2 FQGNSA. CDR3 residues: CASSSSGASYEQYF. CDR3 sequence (DNA): TGTGCCAGCAGCTCTAGCGGGGCCTCCTACGAGCAGTACTTC.

This chain connects TRBV9 to TRBJ1-2, with D possibly TRBD1 on 5 matching bases. This CDR3 region has 14 residues. CDR1 and CDR2 (germline): SGDLS, YYNGEE. V shed 0 bases and J shed 2 bases, with 8 bases lying between them. CDR3 nucleotides: TGTGCCAGCAGCGTAGGAAGGGGAAACTATGGCTACACCTTC. It translates to CASSVGRGNYGYTF.

J is TRBJ1-1 and V is TRBV6-5, with 7 bases fitting TRBD1. Germline loops: CDR1 MNHEY, CDR2 SVGAGI. The J segment lost 6 bases and the V segment lost 2 bases, leaving 3 bases of the junction unmatched. This CDR3 has 13 residues. The CDR3 loop is CASSYHGTAEAFF. Here the CDR3 DNA reads TGTGCCAGCAGTTACCACGGGACAGCTGAAGCTTTCTTT.

The CDR3 is CASSEVGWERDTEAFF. The CDR3 DNA sequence: TGTGCCAGCAGTGAAGTGGGATGGGAGAGGGACACTGAAGCTTTCTTT. This chain links TRBV6-1 with TRBJ1-1; D gene uncertain. The CDR3 consists of 16 residues. CDR1 and CDR2 from the germline V gene are MNHNS and SASEGT. Trimming removed 1 base at V and 3 bases at J, with 15 bases between.

Only a few counts were recorded for this clone. This sequence joins TRBV27 and TRBJ1-5, with a tentative D call TRBD1 (6 bases). CDR3 size: 17 residues. Trimming shortened V by 4 bases and J by 4 bases, and 20 bases separated the two germline ends. Per germline, CDR1 MNHEY and CDR2 SMNVEV (reference sequence). The CDR3 sequence: CASSSSPFGTPNQPQHF. DNA for the CDR3: TGTGCCAGCAGTTCCAGTCCTTTCGGGACACCTAATCAGCCCCAGCATTTT.

The genes are TRBV4-1 and TRBJ1-1; D unclear. Germline CDR1 reads MGHRA; CDR2 reads YSYEKL. There are 15 residues in the CDR3. V shed 4 bases and J shed 0 bases, with 12 bases lying between them. CDR3 in DNA: TGCGCCAGCAGCCTGGCAGACACGTTGAACACTGAAGCTTTCTTT. This encodes CASSLADTLNTEAFF.

The genes are TRBV5-1 and TRBJ2-2, with D tentatively TRBD2 (5 bases). V lost 4 bases and J 6 bases, leaving 13 bases between the germline ends. There are 14 residues in the CDR3. Per germline, CDR1 SGHRS and CDR2 YFSETQ. CDR3 in DNA: TGCGCCAGCAGCCCGAGGGTTCAGCCCGGGGAGCTGTTTTTT. Translating gives CASSPRVQPGELFF.

This chain joins TRBV20-1 and TRBJ1-1; D unresolved. V gave up 6 bases and J gave up 2 bases, with 4 bases separating them. The CDR3 runs to 10 residues. Looked up from germline, CDR1 is DFQATT and CDR2 is SNEGSKA (reference sequence). The CDR3 nucleotides are TGCAGTGCCGTTAACACTGAAGCTTTCTTT. Encoded protein: CSAVNTEAFF.

The chain recombines TRBV6-5 with TRBJ1-6, with 8 bases matching TRBD1. This CDR3 is 15 amino acids long. Germline V gene data show CDR1 as MNHEY and CDR2 as SVGAGI. The trim removed 7 bases at V and 7 bases at J, leaving 9 bases unmatched. Here the CDR3 reads CASNPRTGTNSPLHF. The CDR3 nucleotides are TGTGCCAGCAACCCACGGACAGGGACGAATTCACCCCTCCACTTT.

The J gene is TRBJ1-5, the V gene TRBV2, with TRBD1 as a possible D gene (5 bases). The V and J ends lost 7 bases and 6 bases respectively, with 13 bases between them. The CDR3 sequence is 13 residues long. Germline-derived CDR1 and CDR2 are SNHLY and FYNNEI. The CDR3 is CASMGEVGQPQHF. CDR3 nucleotide sequence: TGTGCCAGCATGGGGGAGGTGGGTCAGCCCCAGCATTTT.

This chain links TRBV14 with TRBJ2-7; D is unresolved. Trimming removed 1 base at V and 2 bases at J, with 9 bases between. The V gene's germline CDR1 is SGHDN and CDR2 FVKESK. The CDR3 has 14 amino acids. As DNA, the CDR3 is TGTGCCAGCAGCCAAGGACTCGAAGCCTACGAGCAGTACTTC. Residues: CASSQGLEAYEQYF.

V gene TRBV4-2 combines with J gene TRBJ2-3, with a possible D match to TRBD2 (6 bases). Trimming took off 1 base at V and 5 bases at J, with 10 bases between the two ends. The CDR3 extends over 14 amino acids. Germline CDR1 LGHNA, CDR2 YNFKEQ. The CDR3 sequence: CASSQAGVLDTQYF. The DNA of the CDR3 is TGTGCCAGCAGCCAAGCGGGGGTGCTAGATACGCAGTATTTT.

The rearrangement links TRBV6-6 to TRBJ2-3, with TRBD2 as a possible D gene (5 bases). CDR3 length: 15 residues. Per the germline V gene, CDR1 is MNHNY and CDR2 is SVGAGI (reference sequence). V was clipped by 8 bases and J by 0 bases, with 15 bases between them. CDR3 sequence reads: CASLGVDTSTDTQYF. CDR3 bases: TGTGCCAGCCTCGGGGTGGATACTAGCACAGATACGCAGTATTTT.

The chain is built from TRBV7-8 and TRBJ2-7; 11 nucleotides match TRBD2. Germline trimming cut 5 bases from V and 3 bases from J; bases unmatched to any gene: 6. CDR3 length: 15 amino acids. Germline V gives CDR1 SGHVS, CDR2 FQNEAQ. CDR3 region: CASSQRLAGGYEQYF. CDR3 DNA sequence: TGTGCCAGCAGCCAGAGGCTAGCGGGGGGCTACGAGCAGTACTTC.

This chain connects TRBV12-3 or TRBV12-4 to TRBJ1-6; tentative D call: TRBD1 (5 bases). CDR3 size: 12 residues. Trimming shortened V by 6 bases and J by 8 bases, and 8 bases separated the two germline ends. This CDR3 reads CASSPGYSPLHF. The CDR3 nucleotides read TGTGCCAGCAGCCCAGGGTATTCACCCCTCCACTTT.

CDR3 region: CASTAPGGTSYEQYF. CDR3 DNA: TGTGCCAGCACTGCACCCGGAGGAACTTCCTACGAGCAGTACTTC. The V call is TRBV6-5, the J call TRBJ2-7, with D possibly matching TRBD2 (5 bases). The CDR3 sequence is 15 residues long. CDR1 is MNHEY and CDR2 is SVGAGI in the germline V gene. V shed 7 bases and J shed 1 base, with 17 bases lying between them.

The V call is TRBV6-1, the J call TRBJ1-2; possible D gene TRBD1, 5 bases. Germline V gene lookup returns CDR1 MNHNS and CDR2 SASEGT. The CDR3 has 14 amino acids. V shed 6 bases and J shed 4 bases, with 15 bases lying between them. CDR3 loop: CASRRDSRSYGYTF. The CDR3 DNA sequence: TGTGCCAGCAGGCGGGACTCTAGAAGCTATGGCTACACCTTC.

The chain has TRBV7-9 and TRBJ1-2, with 11 bases identical to TRBD1. The CDR3 contains 17 residues. V trimming: 0 bases; J trimming: 6 bases; junction bases outside the gene matches: 9. Germline CDR1 SEHNR, CDR2 FQNEAQ (reference sequence). The CDR3 here is CASSLAPGDRGKDGYTF. CDR3 nucleotide sequence: TGTGCCAGCAGCTTAGCTCCAGGGGACAGGGGGAAGGATGGCTACACCTTC.